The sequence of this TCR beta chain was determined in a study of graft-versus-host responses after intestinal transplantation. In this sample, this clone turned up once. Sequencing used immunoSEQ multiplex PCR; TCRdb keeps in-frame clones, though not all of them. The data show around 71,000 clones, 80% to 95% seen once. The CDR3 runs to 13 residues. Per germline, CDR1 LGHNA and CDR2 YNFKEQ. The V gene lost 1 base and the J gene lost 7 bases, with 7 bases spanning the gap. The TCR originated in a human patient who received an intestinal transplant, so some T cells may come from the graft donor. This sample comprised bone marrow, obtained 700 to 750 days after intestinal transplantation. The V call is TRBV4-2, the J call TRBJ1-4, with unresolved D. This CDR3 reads CASSQASSEKLFF. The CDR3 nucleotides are TGTGCCAGCAGCCAAGCAAGTAGTGAAAAACTGTTTTTT.